This is a list of T cell receptor beta chains from one sample in a study of T-cell reconstitution after alpha-beta-depleted transplantation in children. TCRdb ran MiXCR on the PCR reads and lists one entry per CDR3 protein. The repertoire includes 550,000 to 600,000 distinct CDR3 sequences, 23% of them detected once, and 13% to 15% sits in the top ten. Material: PBMCs, mostly from graft donor cells, obtained 360 days after TCRalphabeta/CD19-depleted stem cell transplant. Receptors were obtained from a boy under two years old who had a stem cell transplant for acute myeloid leukemia, so the T cells may come from the graft donor. CDR3s include the opening cysteine and the closing phenylalanine or tryptophan. Fields, in order: J gene, V gene, clone size, D gene, CDR3 protein, CDR3 DNA. The D gene is left open where the match is weak. Clone size is shown for a subset of rows, as once, few, many or a class of expanded clone.

TRBJ2-1 | TRBV6-5 | - | TRBD2 | CASSFGGGAHNEQFF | TGTGCCAGCAGTTTTGGCGGGGGGGCCCACAATGAGCAGTTCTTC
TRBJ2-7 | TRBV20-1 | - | TRBD2 | CSARGKASGGGSSYEQYF | TGCAGTGCTAGAGGGAAGGCTAGCGGGGGGGGTAGCTCCTACGAGCAGTACTTC
TRBJ1-5 | TRBV6-1 | few | - | CASRPLVRSNQPQHF | TGTGCCAGCAGGCCACTGGTCAGAAGCAATCAGCCCCAGCATTTT
TRBJ2-7 | TRBV11-2 | - | - | CASSLGGGREQYF | TGTGCCAGCAGCCTAGGGGGAGGGCGGGAGCAGTACTTC
TRBJ2-3 | TRBV12-3/TRBV12-4 | - | TRBD1 | CASLPGNRGRHTQYF | TGTGCCAGTCTGCCCGGGAACAGGGGGCGACATACGCAGTATTTT
TRBJ1-2 | TRBV20-1 | - | - | CSARDETNYGYTF | TGCAGTGCTAGAGACGAGACTAACTATGGCTACACCTTC
TRBJ2-1 | TRBV6-5 | many | TRBD1 | CASSNLDRGDEQFF | TGTGCCAGCAGTAACCTAGACAGGGGGGATGAGCAGTTCTTC
TRBJ2-5 | TRBV7-2 | once | TRBD1 | CASSPGQGFRTQYF | TGTGCCAGCAGCCCGGGACAGGGGTTCCGGACCCAGTACTTC
TRBJ1-1 | TRBV12-3/TRBV12-4 | - | - | CASSSWGMHTEAFF | TGTGCCAGCAGTTCTTGGGGTATGCACACTGAAGCTTTCTTT
TRBJ2-7 | TRBV7-9 | - | - | CASSSIRGTYEQYF | TGTGCCAGCAGTTCCATTCGGGGCACCTACGAGCAGTACTTC
TRBJ2-3 | TRBV5-1 | many | TRBD2 | CASSGGNQADTQYF | TGCGCCAGCTCGGGGGGGAACCAAGCAGATACGCAGTATTTT
TRBJ2-3 | TRBV12-3/TRBV12-4 | - | TRBD2 | CASSGVRWGGTRTDTQYF | TGTGCCAGCAGTGGAGTGAGGTGGGGGGGAACACGCACAGATACGCAGTATTTT
TRBJ2-2 | TRBV27 | - | TRBD1 | CASHKNYRGTGELFF | TGTGCCAGCCACAAAAATTACAGGGGCACCGGGGAGCTGTTTTTT
TRBJ2-3 | TRBV4-1 | - | - | CASSQDGARTDTQYF | TGCGCCAGCAGCCAAGATGGTGCTAGAACAGATACGCAGTATTTT
TRBJ2-1 | TRBV3-1 | - | TRBD1 | CASSQDHGTVLYNEQFF | TGTGCCAGCAGCCAAGACCACGGGACAGTTCTTTACAATGAGCAGTTCTTC
TRBJ2-5 | TRBV21-1 | - | - | CASSRRWQGGRETQYF | TGTGCCAGCAGCAGGAGATGGCAGGGGGGAAGAGAGACCCAGTACTTC
TRBJ1-2 | TRBV20-1 | many | - | CSASQGWNYGYTF | TGCAGTGCTAGTCAGGGTTGGAATTATGGCTACACCTTC
TRBJ1-5 | TRBV12-3/TRBV12-4 | few | - | CASSLDRDMSPQHF | TGTGCCAGCAGTCTCGACCGGGACATGAGCCCCCAGCATTTT
TRBJ2-3 | TRBV5-5 | - | - | CASSFPTGSSTDTQYF | TGTGCCAGCAGCTTCCCCACGGGATCTAGCACAGATACGCAGTATTTT
TRBJ2-1 | TRBV29-1 | many | TRBD1 | CSVEGTGGAEFF | TGCAGCGTTGAAGGGACAGGGGGCGCCGAGTTCTTC
TRBJ2-1 | TRBV4-3 | many | - | CASSQDRSALNNEQFF | TGCGCCAGCAGCCAAGATCGGAGCGCTCTTAACAATGAGCAGTTCTTC
TRBJ1-1 | TRBV7-9 | - | - | CASFLGSEAFF | TGTGCCAGCTTCTTGGGCAGTGAAGCTTTCTTT